Presented here are 2 T cell receptor beta chains from one specimen sequenced in a study of cytomegalovirus exposure and HLA in healthy donors. Sequencing was performed with immunoSEQ multiplex PCR; in TCRdb, only in-frame clones are kept and a portion is missing. Among some 130,000 clones listed, roughly 86% were seen once. Sequencing was performed on PBMCs. These receptors all stem from a woman in her thirties in good health and CMV-seronegative.

The chain recombines TRBV5-1 with TRBJ2-5; TRBD2 agrees at 8 bases. Germline V gene sequence: CDR1 SGHRS, CDR2 YFSETQ. Trimming at V came to 1 base and at J to 5 bases, leaving 16 bases not matched to a gene. The CDR3 is 18 amino acids. The CDR3 spells CASSLWGAGARLRETQYF. The CDR3 DNA follows: TGCGCCAGCAGCTTGTGGGGAGCGGGGGCGCGATTAAGGGAGACCCAGTACTTC.

The chain joins TRBV29-1 to TRBJ2-7; 10 positions match TRBD1. Trimming took 4 bases from V and 3 from J; bases not matched to a gene: 6. Germline CDR1 and CDR2: SQVTM and ANQGSEA. The CDR3 consists of 14 residues. CDR3 bases: TGCAGCGTTGGAGGGACAGGGGAGGACTACGAGCAGTACTTC. It is translated as CSVGGTGEDYEQYF.